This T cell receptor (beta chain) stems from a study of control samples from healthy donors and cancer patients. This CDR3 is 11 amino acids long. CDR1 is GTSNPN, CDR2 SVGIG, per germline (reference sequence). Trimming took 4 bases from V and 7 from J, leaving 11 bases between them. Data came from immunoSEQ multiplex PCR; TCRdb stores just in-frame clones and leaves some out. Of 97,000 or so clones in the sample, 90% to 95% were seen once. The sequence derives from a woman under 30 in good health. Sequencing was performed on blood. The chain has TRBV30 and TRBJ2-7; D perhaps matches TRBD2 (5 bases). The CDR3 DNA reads TGTGCCTGGACAGAACCGGGGGAGCAGTACTTC. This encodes CAWTEPGEQYF.